Sequencing of this TCR beta chain was carried out in a study of cytomegalovirus exposure and HLA in healthy donors (dated by TCRdb to 2016 to 2017). With regard to the full study: According to an earlier analysis of around 600 of the donors, 200 million or so T cells yielded 117 million unique TCR beta sequences and 276 Gb of sequence data. Roughly 300 gigabases of sequencing data and approximately 85 million unique TCR sequences were included in an early release covering 550 to 800 HLA-typed donors. Of the approximately 400 genotyped donors, 65% to 90% fell in the genetic ancestry cluster associated with self-reported Caucasian donors. The study aimed to test whether cataloging public T cell receptors could reveal signatures of past pathogen exposure. The study profiled the T cell repertoires of more than 500 subjects by immunosequencing and related them to cytomegalovirus serostatus. In addition to the first cohort of 666 subjects, a separate validation cohort of approximately 130 different subjects was used. High-throughput TCR immunosequencing, statistical association of individual TCRs with disease status, and machine learning were combined to predict cytomegalovirus infection status. A later analysis re-analyzed previously published TCR beta repertoires from roughly 690 donors and added high-resolution HLA genotyping to study TCR occurrence patterns. The later analysis used no new phenotypic data to find candidate immune exposures, relying instead on TCR beta sequences and their occurrence across donors. An earlier analysis of around 580 of the donors used high-throughput TCR beta sequencing to judge whether each TCR beta V gene segment behaved as functional or pseudogenic. Donor age, sex, ethnicity and CMV serostatus were compiled alongside the repertoire data. In a later genetic analysis, genome-wide SNP genotypes for about three fifths of the 666 donors were used, and that subset was treated as a discovery cohort. Every repertoire in the discovery cohort had been generated on one and the same sequencing platform. Both class I and class II loci were covered by HLA typing, at four-digit resolution. Typing coverage varied by locus: about 629-630 donors for A, B, C, DRB1 and DQB1; more than 500 for DQA1; 606 for DPA1; approximately 490 for DPB1. Roughly five DR-DQ haplotypes were treated as single units for association and clustering because of strong linkage in the cohort. On average, around 230,000 unique TCR beta nucleotide sequences were sequenced per donor among about 400 genotyped donors of the cohort, with roughly 18% of those sequences being non-productive. Broader findings and caveats from the paper: Correlated functional status among segregating V segments might be attributable to linkage disequilibrium, but an unknown experimental factor could not be ruled out. Because counts were too low, roughly 16 rarely observed V segments, including chromosome 9 orphons, were left out of the earlier analysis of approximately 580 of the donors. In an earlier analysis of over 550 of the donors, most TCR beta V segments were observed in productive rearrangements about 87% or about 30% of the time, broadly matching IMGT annotations. The sequencing pipeline was judged likely to have produced a cluster of highly shared sequence variants as a technical artifact. Because some donors lacked HLA typing at each locus, the association tests relied only on the typed subset. A further reported finding was that TCR beta sequences accurately predicted the HLA-A and HLA-B alleles for most subjects in the first cohort. Immune exposure information for the cohort was limited to CMV serostatus. Most TCR sequences were observed very rarely across donors, whereas some public TCRs were present in many individuals. V-gene and J-gene trimming of TCR beta chains was associated with a missense DCLRE1C variant in a later genetic analysis, and the association was replicated in an independent cohort. A few of the identified cytomegalovirus-associated TCR beta chains were confirmed in vitro to be specific for cytomegalovirus antigens. Several of the top co-occurrence clusters appeared to be linked to parvovirus B19, influenza, CMV and Epstein-Barr virus, according to a later analysis. Some IMGT-functional V segments, including TRBV6-2 and TRBV6-3, could not be told apart with the 87-base-pair reads, so those segments were excluded. In a later analysis, TCR association rates were found to vary across HLA loci, with the most associated TCRs seen for DRB1 alleles and the fewest for HLA-C alleles. Specific HLA alleles were associated with some 15,000 TCR beta sequences at a false discovery rate of 0.05 in a later analysis. This cohort had only TCR beta chains sequenced, and the lack of alpha or paired-chain data limited which features could be detected. The presence/absence analyses assumed that sequencing depth was roughly uniform across donors, and that assumption may not be true. When HLA alleles, especially DR and DQ, strongly co-occurred, attributing TCR associations to individual alleles was difficult. The study gave a list of under 200 TCR beta chains associated with cytomegalovirus. The classifier was reported to diagnose cytomegalovirus status with high specificity and sensitivity in both the original and validation cohorts. In a later analysis, HLA-associated TCR beta chains were found to be more clonally expanded and to have lower generation probabilities than equally common non-associated chains. A later analysis found that most CMV-associated TCR beta chains appeared HLA-restricted, with HLA associations seemingly driven largely by CMV exposure. The authors suggested that the approach could potentially be extended to other disease states and immunological phenotypes. According to a later genetic analysis, donors in an Asian-associated ancestry cluster had fewer N-insertions in productive TCRs than the approximately 630-donor mean.

From the cysteine through the phenylalanine, the CDR3 covers 17 amino acids. The kept DNA is CDR3 alone, 51 bases in frame from the first base. As encoded in the germline V gene (reference sequence), CDR1 is SEHNR while CDR2 is FQNEAQ. The V and J ends are trimmed by 7 bases and 0 bases, leaving 21 bases between them. Library creation used the immunoSEQ multiplex PCR assay. For the multiplex PCR, a mixture combining 60 forward primers for TCR Vbeta segments and 13 reverse primers for TCR Jbeta segments was used. The CDR3 region of rearranged TCR beta genes was amplified from genomic DNA by a multiplex PCR assay. On the Illumina HiSeq System, the amplified TCR beta libraries were sequenced as 87-base-pair reads. Concerning the study's data processing: In a later analysis, tens of millions of unique TCR beta chains were counted across the 666 repertoires, and about 10 million of these chains were shared by at least two donors. A nearest-neighbor algorithm error-corrected the raw reads and collapsed the reads into unique sequences, merging closely related sequences to remove PCR and sequencing errors. To assign V, D and J gene segments, CDR3 sequences were aligned to IMGT reference sequences. Each retained sequence needed at least a six-nucleotide match to both a V gene segment and a J gene segment. Rearrangements were classified as productive when the CDR3 lacked stop codons and remained in frame with V and J, and all other rearrangements were classified as non-productive. CDR3 was defined according to IMGT convention as the region running from the second conserved V-encoded cysteine to the conserved J-encoded phenylalanine. Sequences without an unambiguous match to a single V gene segment were excluded from the earlier analysis of almost 600 of the donors. An earlier analysis of 587 of the donors classified V segments as functional when productive rearrangements were above 56.7% and as segregating when the standard deviation between donors was above 5%. To diagnose cytomegalovirus status from the catalog of TCR beta chain sequences, a statistical classification framework was built. V and J gene assignment, in a later analysis, came from comparing TCR nucleotide sequences with IMGT/GENE-DB human TR gene sequences. The TCRdist pipeline was used in a later analysis to assign CDR3 sequences and most-parsimonious VDJ recombination scenarios. In a later analysis, each TCR beta chain was defined by its CDR3 amino acid sequence together with its V-gene family, and reads without a unique V-gene family were excluded. In a later analysis, some 600 highly shared, low-generation-probability nucleotide sequences were removed to address suspected cross-contamination and a sequencing artifact. In a later analysis, a clonal expansion index for each public chain was calculated from normalized within-repertoire ranks of inferred template counts. Generation probabilities in a later analysis came from a VDJ recombination model fitted to out-of-frame rearrangements, and those results were checked against IGoR. A later analysis scored TCR-TCR, TCR-HLA and TCR-CMV co-occurrence with hypergeometric tests, applying a repertoire-size bias correction to TCR pairs. False discovery rates were estimated in a later analysis by permuting HLA or CMV assignments 20 times. In a later analysis, co-occurring TCRs were grouped using DBSCAN, with TCRdist sequence similarity added in when clustering inside HLA-allele-positive subsets. For co-occurrence clustering, repertoires with fewer than 30,000 or more than 120,000 public chains were excluded, along with five or six repertoires with anomalous nucleotide sharing. The source is immuneACCESS, and TCRdb retained only in-frame sequences with V and J called. Part of the clones is not carried over; for the studies checked, unresolved V genes explain less than half of this, and the remainder is unexplained. The V and J calls and clone size were taken over from that table, and D and trimming were inferred from the DNA. The sample yields approximately 160,000 clones; roughly 73% were counted once. The biggest ten clones account for 4.9% of the sample.

To note about this clone: The antigen it recognizes is unknown. No base quality values were provided; no much bigger clone lies one nucleotide off.

The cohort comprised several hundred healthy bone marrow donors. At the time of sampling, every cohort member was nominally healthy, though immune exposures that went unrecorded were likely present. The donor was CMV seronegative and was included in the group of 352 seronegative cohort members. Each donor provided a peripheral blood sample, and peripheral blood mononuclear cells were used for TCR beta sequencing. Genomic DNA was extracted from the blood cell samples with the Qiagen DNeasy Blood Extraction Kit. The rearrangement combines TRBV7-9 with TRBJ1-2, with the D gene not confidently named. The clonotype originates from a male donor in good health and CMV-seronegative. Sample: PBMCs. This receptor carries the CDR3 CASTPPPQARANYGYTF. The bases read TGTGCCAGCACCCCGCCGCCCCAGGCGAGAGCTAACTATGGCTACACCTTC.